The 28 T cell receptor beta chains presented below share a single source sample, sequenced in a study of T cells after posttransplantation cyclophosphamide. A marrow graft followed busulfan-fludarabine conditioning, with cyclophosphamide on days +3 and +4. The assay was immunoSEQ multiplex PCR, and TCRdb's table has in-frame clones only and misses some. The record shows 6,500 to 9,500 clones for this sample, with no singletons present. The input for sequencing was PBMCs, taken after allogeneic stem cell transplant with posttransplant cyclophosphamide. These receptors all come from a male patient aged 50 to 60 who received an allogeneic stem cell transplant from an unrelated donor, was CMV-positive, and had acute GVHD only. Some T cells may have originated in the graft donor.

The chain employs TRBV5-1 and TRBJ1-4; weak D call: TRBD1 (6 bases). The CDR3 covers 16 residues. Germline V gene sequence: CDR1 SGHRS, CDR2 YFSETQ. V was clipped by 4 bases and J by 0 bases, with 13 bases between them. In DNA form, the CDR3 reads TGCGCCAGCAGCCAGAGGGGGGGGGCAACTAATGAAAAACTGTTTTTT. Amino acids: CASSQRGGATNEKLFF.

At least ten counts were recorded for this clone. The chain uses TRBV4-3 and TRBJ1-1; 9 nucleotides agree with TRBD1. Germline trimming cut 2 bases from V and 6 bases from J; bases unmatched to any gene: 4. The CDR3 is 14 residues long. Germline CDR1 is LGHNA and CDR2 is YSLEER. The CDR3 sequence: CASSQQTGGPEAFF. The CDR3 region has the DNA TGCGCCAGCAGCCAACAGACAGGGGGTCCTGAAGCTTTCTTT.

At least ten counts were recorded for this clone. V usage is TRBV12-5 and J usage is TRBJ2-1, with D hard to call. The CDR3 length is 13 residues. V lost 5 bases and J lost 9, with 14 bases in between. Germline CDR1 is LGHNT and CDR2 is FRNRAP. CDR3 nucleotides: TGTGCTAGTGGTATGGGCGGAGCGCTTGAGCAGTTCTTC. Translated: CASGMGGALEQFF.

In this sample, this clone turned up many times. The CDR3 DNA follows: TGTGCCAGCAGCTTGGGGGGGGGTGTTAGTACAGATACGCAGTATTTT. It yields the protein CASSLGGGVSTDTQYF. The chain links TRBV7-6 to TRBJ2-3; 7 bases agree with TRBD2. Per the germline V gene, CDR1 is SGHVS and CDR2 is FNYEAQ. The CDR3 covers 16 residues. V lost 3 bases and J lost 3; bases outside the gene matches: 9.

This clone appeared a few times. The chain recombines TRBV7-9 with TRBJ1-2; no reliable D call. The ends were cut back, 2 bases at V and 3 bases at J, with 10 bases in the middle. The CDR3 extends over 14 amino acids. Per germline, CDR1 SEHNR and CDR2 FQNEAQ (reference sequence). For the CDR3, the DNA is TGTGCCAGCAGCTTAATAAACTCGTACTATGGCTACACCTTC. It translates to CASSLINSYYGYTF.

CDR3 sequence reads: CASSTGIGYTF. The CDR3 DNA sequence: TGTGCCAGTAGTACAGGGATTGGCTACACCTTC. This sequence joins TRBV19 and TRBJ1-2; D perhaps matches TRBD1 (5 bases). Germline CDR1 and CDR2: LNHDA and SQIVND (reference sequence). The CDR3 contains 11 residues. The V gene lost 4 bases and the J gene lost 7 bases, with 7 bases spanning the gap.

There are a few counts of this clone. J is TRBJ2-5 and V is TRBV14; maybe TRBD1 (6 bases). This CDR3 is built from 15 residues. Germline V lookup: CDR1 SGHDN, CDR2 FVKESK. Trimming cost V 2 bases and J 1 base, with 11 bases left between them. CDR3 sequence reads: CASSQLQGTQETQYF. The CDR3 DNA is TGTGCCAGCAGCCAACTCCAGGGGACCCAAGAGACCCAGTACTTC.

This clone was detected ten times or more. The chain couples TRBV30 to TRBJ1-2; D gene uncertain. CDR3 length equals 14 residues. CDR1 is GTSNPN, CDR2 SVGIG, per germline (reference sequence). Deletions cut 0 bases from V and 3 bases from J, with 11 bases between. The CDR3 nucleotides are TGTGCCTGGAGTGTATTGACAAGAGACTATGGCTACACCTTC. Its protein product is CAWSVLTRDYGYTF.

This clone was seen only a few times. CDR3 DNA sequence: TGTGCCAGCAGCTTAACTAGCGGGGGGCCCCGTGAGCAGTTCTTC. It yields the protein CASSLTSGGPREQFF. The V gene is TRBV7-8, the J gene TRBJ2-1; 12 bases match TRBD2. This CDR3 has 15 residues. The V and J ends lost 2 bases and 9 bases, in that order; junction bases with no gene match: 5. Germline-derived CDR1 and CDR2 are SGHVS and FQNEAQ.

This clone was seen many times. CDR3 sequence reads: CASSLGLETHGYTF. CDR3 nucleotides: TGTGCCAGCAGCTTAGGGCTAGAAACACACGGCTACACCTTC. The V gene is TRBV7-8, the J gene TRBJ1-2, with D hard to call. Trimming shortened V by 1 base and J by 8 bases, and 14 bases separated the two germline ends. This CDR3 is 14 amino acids long. Germline CDR1 SGHVS, CDR2 FQNEAQ.

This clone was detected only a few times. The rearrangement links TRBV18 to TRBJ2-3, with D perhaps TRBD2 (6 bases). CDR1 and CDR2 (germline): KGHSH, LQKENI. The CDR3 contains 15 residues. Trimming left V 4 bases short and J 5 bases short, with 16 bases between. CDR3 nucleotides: TGTGCCAGCTCACATGGGAGGACCGATAGAGATACGCAGTATTTT. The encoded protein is CASSHGRTDRDTQYF.

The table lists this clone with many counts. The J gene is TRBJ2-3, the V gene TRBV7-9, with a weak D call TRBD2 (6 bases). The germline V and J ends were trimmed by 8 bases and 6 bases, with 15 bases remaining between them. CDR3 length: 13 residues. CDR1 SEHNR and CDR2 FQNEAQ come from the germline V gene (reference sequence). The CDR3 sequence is CASGPGGPDTQYF. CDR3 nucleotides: TGTGCCAGCGGCCCCGGGGGTCCGGATACGCAGTATTTT.

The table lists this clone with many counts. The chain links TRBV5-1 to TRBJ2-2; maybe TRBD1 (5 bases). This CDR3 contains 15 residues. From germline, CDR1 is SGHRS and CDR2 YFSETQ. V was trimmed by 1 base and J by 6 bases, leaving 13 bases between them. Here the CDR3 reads CASSLFQGGSGELFF. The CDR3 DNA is TGCGCCAGCAGCTTGTTCCAGGGTGGATCCGGGGAGCTGTTTTTT.

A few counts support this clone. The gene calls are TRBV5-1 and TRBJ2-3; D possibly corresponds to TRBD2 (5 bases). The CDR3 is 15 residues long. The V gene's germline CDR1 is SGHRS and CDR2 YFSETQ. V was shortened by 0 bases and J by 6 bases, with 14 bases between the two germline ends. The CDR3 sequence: CASSLASGRGDTQYF. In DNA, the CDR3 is TGCGCCAGCAGCTTGGCCTCGGGGAGAGGGGATACGCAGTATTTT.

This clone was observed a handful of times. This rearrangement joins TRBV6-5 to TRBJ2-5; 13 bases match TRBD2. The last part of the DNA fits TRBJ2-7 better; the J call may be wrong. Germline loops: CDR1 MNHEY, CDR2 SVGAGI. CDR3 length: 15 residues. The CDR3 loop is CASSRTSGSSYEQYF. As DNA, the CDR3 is TGTGCCAGCAGTAGGACTAGCGGGAGCTCCTACGAGCAGTACTTC.

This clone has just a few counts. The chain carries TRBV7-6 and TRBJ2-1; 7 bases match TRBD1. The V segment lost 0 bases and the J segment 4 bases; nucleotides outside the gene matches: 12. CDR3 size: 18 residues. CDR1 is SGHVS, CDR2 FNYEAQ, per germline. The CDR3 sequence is CASSLALGGTGGYNEQFF. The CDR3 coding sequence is TGTGCCAGCAGCTTAGCGCTAGGGGGCACCGGAGGATACAATGAGCAGTTCTTC.

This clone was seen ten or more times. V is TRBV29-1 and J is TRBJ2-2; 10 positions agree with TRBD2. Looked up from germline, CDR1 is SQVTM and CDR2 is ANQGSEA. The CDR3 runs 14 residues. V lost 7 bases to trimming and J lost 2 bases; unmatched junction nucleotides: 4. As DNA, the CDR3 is TGCAGCGGACAGCGGGAGGGCAACACCGGGGAGCTGTTTTTT. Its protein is CSGQREGNTGELFF.

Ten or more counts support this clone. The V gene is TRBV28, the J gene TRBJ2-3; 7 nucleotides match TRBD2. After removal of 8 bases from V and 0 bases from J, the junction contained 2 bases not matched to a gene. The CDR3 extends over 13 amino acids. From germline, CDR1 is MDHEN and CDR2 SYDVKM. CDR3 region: CASGEGSTDTQYF. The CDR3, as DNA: TGTGCCAGCGGGGAGGGCAGCACAGATACGCAGTATTTT.

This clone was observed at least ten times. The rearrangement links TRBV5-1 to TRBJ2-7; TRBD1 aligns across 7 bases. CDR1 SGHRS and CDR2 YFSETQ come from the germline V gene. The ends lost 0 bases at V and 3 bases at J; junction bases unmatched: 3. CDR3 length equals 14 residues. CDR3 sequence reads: CASSLGDSHYEQYF. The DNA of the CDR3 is TGCGCCAGCAGCTTGGGGGACAGCCACTACGAGCAGTACTTC.

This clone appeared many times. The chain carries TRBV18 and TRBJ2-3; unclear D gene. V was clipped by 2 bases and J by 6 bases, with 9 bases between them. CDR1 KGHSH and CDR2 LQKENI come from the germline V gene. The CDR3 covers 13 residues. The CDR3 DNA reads TGTGCCAGCTCACCAGGGTCCGGGGATACGCAGTATTTT. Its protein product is CASSPGSGDTQYF.

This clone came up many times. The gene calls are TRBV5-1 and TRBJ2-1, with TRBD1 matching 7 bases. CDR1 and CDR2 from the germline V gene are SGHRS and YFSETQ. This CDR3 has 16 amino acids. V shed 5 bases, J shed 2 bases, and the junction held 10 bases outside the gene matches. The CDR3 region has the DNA TGCGCCAGCAGACTAACAGGGGCCCCACCCTACAATGAGCAGTTCTTC. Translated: CASRLTGAPPYNEQFF.

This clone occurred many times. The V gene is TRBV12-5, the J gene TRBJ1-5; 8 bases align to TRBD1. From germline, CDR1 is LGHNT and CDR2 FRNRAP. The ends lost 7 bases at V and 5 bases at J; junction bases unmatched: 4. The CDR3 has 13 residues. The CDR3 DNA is TGTGCTAGTGCCTCAGGGGGCTATCAGCCCCAGCATTTT. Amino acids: CASASGGYQPQHF.

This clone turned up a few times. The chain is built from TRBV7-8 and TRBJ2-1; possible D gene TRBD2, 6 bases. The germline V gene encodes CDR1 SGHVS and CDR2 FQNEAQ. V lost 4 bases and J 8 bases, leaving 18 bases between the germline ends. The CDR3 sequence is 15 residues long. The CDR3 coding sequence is TGTGCCAGCAGCTCCGGGACTCCCTTGATGGATGAGCAGTTCTTC. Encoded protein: CASSSGTPLMDEQFF. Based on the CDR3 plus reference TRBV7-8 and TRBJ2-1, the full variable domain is GAGVSQSPRYKVAKRGQDVALRCDPISGHVSLFWYQQALGQGPEFLTYFQNEAQLDKSGLPSDRFFAERPEGSVSTLKIQRTQQEDSAVYLCASSSGTPLMDEQFFGPGTRLTVL.

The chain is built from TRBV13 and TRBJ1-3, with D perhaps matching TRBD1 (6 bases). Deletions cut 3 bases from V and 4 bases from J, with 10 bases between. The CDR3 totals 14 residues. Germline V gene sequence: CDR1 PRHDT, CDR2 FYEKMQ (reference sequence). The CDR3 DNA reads TGTGCCAGCAGCTTTGACAGGAACGGAAACACCATATATTTT. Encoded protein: CASSFDRNGNTIYF.

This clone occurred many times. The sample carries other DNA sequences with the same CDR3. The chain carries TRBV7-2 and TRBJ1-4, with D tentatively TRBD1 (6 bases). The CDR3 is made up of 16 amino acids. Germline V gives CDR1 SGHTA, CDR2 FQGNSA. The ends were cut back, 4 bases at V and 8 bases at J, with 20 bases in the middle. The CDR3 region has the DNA TGTGCCAGCAGCTACCCTGGTGGGGGGGCTAGGGAAAAACTGTTTTTT. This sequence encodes CASSYPGGGAREKLFF. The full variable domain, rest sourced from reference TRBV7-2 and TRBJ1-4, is GAGVSQSPSNKVTEKGKDVELRCDPISGHTALYWYRQSLGQGLEFLIYFQGNSAPDKSGLPSDRFSAERTGGSVSTLTIQRTQQEDSAVYLCASSYPGGGAREKLFFGSGTQLSVL.

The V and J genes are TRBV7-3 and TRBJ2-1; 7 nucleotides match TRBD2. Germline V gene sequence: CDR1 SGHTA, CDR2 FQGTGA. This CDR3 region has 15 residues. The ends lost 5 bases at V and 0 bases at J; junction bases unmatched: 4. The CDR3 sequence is CASSTGGSSYNEQFF. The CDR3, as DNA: TGTGCCAGCAGCACCGGGGGGAGCTCCTACAATGAGCAGTTCTTC.

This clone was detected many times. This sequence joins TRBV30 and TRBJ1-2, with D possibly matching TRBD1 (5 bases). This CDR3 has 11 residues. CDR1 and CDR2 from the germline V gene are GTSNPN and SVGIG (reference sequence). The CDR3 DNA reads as TGTGTCCAGGGATCAAACTATGGCTACACCTTC. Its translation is CVQGSNYGYTF.

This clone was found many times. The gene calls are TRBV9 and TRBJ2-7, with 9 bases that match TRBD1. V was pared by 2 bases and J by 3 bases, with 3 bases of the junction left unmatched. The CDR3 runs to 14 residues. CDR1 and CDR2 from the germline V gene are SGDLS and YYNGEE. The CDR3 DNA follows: TGTGCCAGCAGCGTCTCGGACAGGGGCTACGAGCAGTACTTC. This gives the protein CASSVSDRGYEQYF.